This section outlines one T cell receptor beta chain sequence together with its context. The antigen is unknown. The data are from a study of cytomegalovirus exposure and HLA in healthy donors. Study-level points and caveats: Researchers counted roughly 160 TCR beta chains as cytomegalovirus-associated. Per published accounts, TCR beta sequences correctly predicted the HLA-A and HLA-B alleles of most subjects. A later look showed TCR association rates differing by HLA locus, highest for DRB1 and lowest for HLA-C.

Germline loops: CDR1 GTSNPN, CDR2 SVGIG (reference sequence). The CDR3 sequence is 14 residues long. V shed 2 bases and J shed 6 bases, with 16 bases lying between them. PCR involved 60 Vbeta and 13 Jbeta primers. Data came from immunoSEQ multiplex PCR; TCRdb stores just in-frame clones and leaves some out. The sample records about 160,000 clones, approximately 80% being singletons. This sequence was found in a man aged 45-60 years in good health and CMV-seropositive. This rearrangement joins TRBV30 to TRBJ1-1, with a tentative D call TRBD1 (5 bases). Material: PBMCs. CDR3 protein: CAWSKPQQAAEAFF. CDR3 nucleotides: TGTGCCTGGAGTAAACCACAACAGGCGGCTGAAGCTTTCTTT.